These 18 T cell receptor beta chains share one sample of origin, sequenced in a study of T cell repertoires in cytomegalovirus infection (dated 2019 in TCRdb). Instrument on record: Illumina HiSeq 1500. The raw public reads went through TCRdb reprocessing: fastp at Q25, MiXCR clone calling, in-frame beta chains kept. Under each unique CDR3 protein, matching rows form one entry showing the most common genes and DNA. Across this sample there are approximately 910,000 distinct CDR3 sequences, with more than 25% seen only once. About an eighth of the sample is taken by the ten largest. Taken with the paper, the label for treatment or condition translates to: in vitro stimulation with specific CMV peptide epitopes to enrich CMV-specific T cells. Their antigen targets remain unknown. Source: cultured CD8+ T cells from PBMCs, taken from culture after CMV antigen stimulation. These TCRs come from a human donor in good health (CMV status not recorded). Some clones in this sample may be carry-over from other donors' samples.

This clonotype was picked up a small number of times. The V call is TRBV5-1, the J call TRBJ2-2; D may be TRBD2 (6 bases). The CDR3 totals 16 residues. The ends were cut back, 3 bases at V and 7 bases at J, with 19 bases in the middle. Germline loops: CDR1 SGHRS, CDR2 YFSETQ. The CDR3 loop reads CASSYGGMGRVGELFF. The CDR3 nucleotides are TGCGCCAGCAGCTATGGAGGGATGGGGCGAGTCGGGGAGCTGTTTTTT. Complete variable domain (other parts from reference TRBV5-1 and TRBJ2-2): KAGVTQTPRYLIKTRGQQVTLSCSPISGHRSVSWYQQTPGQGLQFLFEYFSETQRNKGNFPGRFSGRQFSNSRSEMNVSTLELGDSALYLCASSYGGMGRVGELFFGEGSRLTVL.

This chain joins TRBV7-4 and TRBJ1-6; D remains unclear. Germline V CDR1 and CDR2: SGHVT, SQSDAQ. Trimming left V 1 base short and J 3 bases short, with 7 bases between. This CDR3 is 15 amino acids long. The CDR3 sequence is CASSLEQIYNSPLHF. For the CDR3, the DNA is TGTGCCAGCAGCTTAGAACAGATCTATAATTCACCCCTCCACTTT. Based on the CDR3 plus reference TRBV7-4 and TRBJ1-6, the full variable domain is GAGVSQSPRYKVAKRGRDVALRCDSISGHVTLYWYRQTLGQGSEVLTYSQSDAQRDKSGRPSGRFSAERPERSVSTLKIQRTEQGDSAVYLCASSLEQIYNSPLHFGNGTRLTVT.

This clonotype has a handful of counts. The CDR3 sequence: CASDWTGNGELFF. The CDR3 DNA is TGTGCCAGCGACTGGACTGGAAACGGCGAGCTGTTTTTT. The chain combines TRBV13 with TRBJ2-2, with D possibly matching TRBD2 (5 bases). This CDR3 spans 13 amino acids. From germline, CDR1 is PRHDT and CDR2 FYEKMQ (reference sequence). V lost 8 bases and J 11 bases, leaving 18 bases between the germline ends.

This clonotype was found many times. As DNA, the CDR3 is TGTGCCAGCAGCCCGGGGGGCCACTACGAGCAGTACGTC. As protein: CASSPGGHYEQYV. This rearrangement joins TRBV12-3 or TRBV12-4 to TRBJ2-7; D perhaps matches TRBD2 (7 bases). Trimming removed 6 bases at V and 3 bases at J, with 12 bases between. This CDR3 has 13 residues.

This clonotype occurred a few times. The chain combines TRBV10-3 with TRBJ2-2; 14 nucleotides align to TRBD2. CDR3 length equals 18 residues. Trimming took 6 bases from V and 4 from J; bases not matched to a gene: 10. The germline CDR1 and CDR2 sequences are ENHRY and SYGVKD. The CDR3 region is CAIREGLAGGGGTGELFF. CDR3 in DNA: TGTGCCATCAGGGAAGGACTAGCGGGGGGAGGTGGCACCGGGGAGCTGTTTTTT.

This chain uses TRBV4-1 with TRBJ2-3; D call uncertain. The germline V gene has CDR1 MGHRA and CDR2 YSYEKL. V gave up 1 base and J gave up 4 bases, with 9 bases separating them. This CDR3 region has 14 residues. CDR3 bases: TGCGCCAGCAGCCAAGTGTCGGGCGCAGATACGCAGTATTTT. It specifies CASSQVSGADTQYF.

This clonotype was seen more than once but under ten times. The chain links TRBV7-2 to TRBJ1-1, with 10 nucleotides matching TRBD1. The CDR3 consists of 15 residues. The trim removed 5 bases at V and 4 bases at J, leaving 7 bases unmatched. Germline CDR1 SGHTA, CDR2 FQGNSA. CDR3 coding DNA: TGTGCCAGCAGCCCGACAGGGGGCATGGGCACTGAAGCTTTCTTT. Its protein is CASSPTGGMGTEAFF.

This clonotype was seen ten or more times. The rearrangement joins TRBV7-3 to TRBJ2-6; D gene ambiguous. Germline V CDR1 and CDR2: SGHTA, FQGTGA. The CDR3 has 15 amino acids. Between the trimmed V and J ends, which lost 2 bases and 0 bases, there was a span of 5 bases. The CDR3 region is CASSLDGSGANVLTF. The CDR3 nucleotides are TGTGCCAGCAGCTTAGACGGCTCTGGGGCCAACGTCCTGACTTTC.

This clonotype occurred a few times. The chain is built from TRBV12-3 or TRBV12-4 and TRBJ1-1; D might be TRBD1 (5 bases). The V end was cut by 6 bases, the J end by 1 base, with 15 bases between. The CDR3 runs 15 residues. The CDR3 loop reads CASSSKQGKNTEAFF. As DNA, the CDR3 is TGTGCCAGCAGCTCAAAGCAGGGAAAGAACACTGAAGCTTTCTTT.

The V call is TRBV27, the J call TRBJ2-1, with 9 bases aligning to TRBD1. After removal of 10 bases from V and 5 bases from J, the junction contained 15 bases not matched to a gene. The CDR3 is 16 amino acids. CDR1 is MNHEY, CDR2 SMNVEV, per germline (reference sequence). CDR3 DNA sequence: TGTGCCACGGGGATCCTTACGGGACAGGGAAACAATGAGCAGTTCTTC. This translates into CATGILTGQGNNEQFF.

This clonotype was counted ten times or more. The V and J genes are TRBV7-6 and TRBJ2-7, with 15 bases identical to TRBD2. Germline CDR1 and CDR2: SGHVS and FNYEAQ. The CDR3 totals 18 residues. V shed 5 bases, J shed 0 bases, and the junction held 8 bases outside the gene matches. In nucleotides, the CDR3 is TGTGCCAGCAGCCCCGGGACTAGCGGGGGGCGCAGCTCCTACGAGCAGTACTTC. It is translated as CASSPGTSGGRSSYEQYF.

This clonotype was detected ten times or more. The CDR3 loop is CASSLVGGSSYEQYV. Here the CDR3 DNA reads TGTGCCAGCAGCTTAGTTGGCGGCAGCTCCTACGAGCAGTACGTC. The chain carries TRBV7-2 and TRBJ2-7; D ambiguous. V was trimmed by 1 base and J by 0 bases, leaving 10 bases between them. This CDR3 contains 15 residues. The V gene's germline CDR1 is SGHTA and CDR2 FQGNSA.

The chain employs TRBV5-6 and TRBJ2-5; no firm D call. The germline V and J ends were trimmed by 1 base and 5 bases, with 6 bases remaining between them. CDR3 length equals 12 residues. The germline V gene has CDR1 SGHDT and CDR2 YYEEEE. CDR3 sequence: CASSLLPETQYF. In DNA, the CDR3 is TGTGCCAGCAGCTTGCTTCCCGAGACCCAGTACTTC.

CDR3 coding DNA: TGTGCCAGCAGCAACCACAGGGGGCCCAATCAGCCCCAGCATTTT. It translates to CASSNHRGPNQPQHF. This chain links TRBV5-6 with TRBJ1-5, with 9 bases identical to TRBD1. The J segment lost 3 bases and the V segment lost 4 bases, leaving 5 bases of the junction unmatched. The CDR3 is 15 amino acids. The germline gives CDR1 SGHDT, CDR2 YYEEEE.

The CDR3 DNA is TGCGCCAGCAGCCAAGTAGCCAGTTTGAACACTGAAGCTTTCTTT. As protein: CASSQVASLNTEAFF. This chain uses TRBV4-1 with TRBJ1-1, with D uncertain. The V gene lost 1 base and the J gene lost 0 bases, with 9 bases spanning the gap. Germline V gene sequence: CDR1 MGHRA, CDR2 YSYEKL. This CDR3 comprises 15 residues.

This clonotype came up a few times. This chain joins TRBV12-3 or TRBV12-4 and TRBJ2-7; D is perhaps TRBD1 or TRBD2 (5 bases each). This CDR3 is 13 amino acids long. The germline V and J ends were trimmed by 7 bases and 5 bases, with 15 bases remaining between them. CDR3 nucleotide sequence: TGTGCCAGCACTTTGTCCGGGGACCACGAGCAGTACTTC. It is translated as CASTLSGDHEQYF.

This clonotype was observed a single time. This may be a read error, as it is one base from a much larger clone. The chain uses TRBV7-6 and TRBJ2-2, with 7 bases fitting TRBD1. CDR1 SGHVS and CDR2 FNYEAQ come from the germline V gene. CDR3 length: 16 amino acids. The CDR3 region is CVSSLEDARGTGELFF. In DNA, the CDR3 is TGTGTCAGCAGCTTAGAGGATGCCAGGGGGACCGGGGAGCTGTTTTTT.

Details on this clonotype: This sequence may be a read error, since a much larger clone differs from it by one base. The chain is built from TRBV12-3 or TRBV12-4 and TRBJ1-6; D is perhaps TRBD1 (6 bases). The CDR3 is 15 amino acids. The DNA for the CDR3 is TGTACCAGCAGTTTCGGACAGTTCTATAATTCACCCCTCCACTTT. Translating it yields CTSSFGQFYNSPLHF.